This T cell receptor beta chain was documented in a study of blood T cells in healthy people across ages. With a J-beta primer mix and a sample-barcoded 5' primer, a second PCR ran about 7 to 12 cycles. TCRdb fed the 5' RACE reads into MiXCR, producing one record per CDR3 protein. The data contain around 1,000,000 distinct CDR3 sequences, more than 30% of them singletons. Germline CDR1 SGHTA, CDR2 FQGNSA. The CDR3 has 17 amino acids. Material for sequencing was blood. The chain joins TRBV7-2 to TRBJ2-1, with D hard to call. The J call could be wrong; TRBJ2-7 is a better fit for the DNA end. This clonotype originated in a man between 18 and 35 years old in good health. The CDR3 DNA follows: TGTGCCAGCAGCTTAGCGCGCTTGAGGAGCTCCTACAATGAGCAGTACTTC. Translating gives CASSLARLRSSYNEQYF.